The 27 T cell receptor beta chains reported below all come from one sample, sequenced in a study of blood T cell repertoires in COVID-19. Clones were read by immunoSEQ multiplex PCR, and TCRdb kept only the in-frame ones, dropping some. This sample has about 280,000 clones, with roughly 87% found just once. Material: PBMCs or T cells enriched from blood (not recorded which). The receptor source for this set is a woman aged 35 to 49 who had recovered from COVID-19.

The chain combines TRBV19 with TRBJ1-5, with a tentative D call TRBD1 (5 bases). The V gene's germline CDR1 is LNHDA and CDR2 SQIVND (reference sequence). This CDR3 comprises 16 residues. V was pared by 5 bases and J by 6 bases, with 20 bases between. Written as DNA, the CDR3 is TGTGCCAGTAGTCCCCAACCGGACACTCGCGGTCAGCCCCAGCATTTT. The encoded protein is CASSPQPDTRGQPQHF.

The chain uses TRBV9 and TRBJ2-2, with 10 bases that match TRBD1. The CDR3 has 15 amino acids. Germline V gene lookup returns CDR1 SGDLS and CDR2 YYNGEE. J was trimmed by 4 bases and V by 4 bases; bases with no gene match: 4. The CDR3 bases are TGTGCCAGCAGCTACCGGGACAGGGGCACCGGGGAGCTGTTTTTT. Translation gives CASSYRDRGTGELFF. Variable domain in full (rest from reference TRBV9 and TRBJ2-2): DSGVTQTPKHLITATGQRVTLRCSPRSGDLSVYWYQQSLDQGLQFLIQYYNGEERAKGNILERFSAQQFPDLHSELNLSSLELGDSALYFCASSYRDRGTGELFFGEGSRLTVL.

The chain joins TRBV25-1 to TRBJ1-2; a possible D gene is TRBD1 (5 bases). V lost 1 base and J lost 0, with 15 bases in between. CDR1 and CDR2 from the germline V gene are MGHDK and SYGVNS. The CDR3 loop spans 17 amino acids. For the CDR3, the DNA is TGTGCCAGCAGTGAATCGGTAGGGGATCCGGCTAACTATGGCTACACCTTC. Its protein product is CASSESVGDPANYGYTF.

The chain uses TRBV2 and TRBJ2-5; 10 nucleotides agree with TRBD2. Germline V CDR1 and CDR2: SNHLY, FYNNEI. This CDR3 comprises 18 residues. With 6 bases clipped from V and 3 bases from J, the junction kept 16 bases outside the gene matches. The CDR3 loop is CASRVRLAGDASKETQYF. CDR3 sequence (DNA): TGTGCCAGCAGAGTGCGTCTAGCGGGAGACGCGAGCAAAGAGACCCAGTACTTC.

Regarding this clone: The sample carries other DNA sequences with the same CDR3. The rearrangement uses TRBV7-9 and TRBJ1-5, with D perhaps matching TRBD1 (6 bases). This CDR3 is built from 14 residues. Trimming cost V 8 bases and J 2 bases, with 13 bases left between them. Germline-derived CDR1 and CDR2 are SEHNR and FQNEAQ (reference sequence). CDR3 protein: CASSLQGGNQPQHF. CDR3 in DNA: TGTGCCAGCTCCCTACAGGGAGGCAATCAGCCCCAGCATTTT.

This clone was recorded only once. The CDR3 sequence is CSAPRVGIDNEQFF. Here the CDR3 DNA reads TGCAGCGCCCCCAGGGTCGGCATAGACAATGAGCAGTTCTTC. The genes are TRBV29-1 and TRBJ2-1, with D maybe TRBD1 (5 bases). The germline V gene has CDR1 SQVTM and CDR2 ANQGSEA. This CDR3 is 14 amino acids long. Trimming took off 7 bases at V and 5 bases at J, with 18 bases between the two ends.

The chain links TRBV24-1 to TRBJ2-2, with TRBD2 as a possible D gene (7 bases). This CDR3 has 13 amino acids. Trimming pared 7 bases from V and 6 bases from J, leaving 11 bases between. The germline CDR1 and CDR2 sequences are KGHDR and SFDVKD. Written as DNA, the CDR3 is TGTGCCACCAGCGAGGGGGGGGCCGGGGAGCTGTTTTTT. It translates to CATSEGGAGELFF.

V gene TRBV28 combines with J gene TRBJ1-4, with a possible D match to TRBD1 (6 bases). CDR1 and CDR2 from the germline V gene are MDHEN and SYDVKM. This CDR3 region has 13 residues. The V end was cut by 2 bases, the J end by 8 bases, with 9 bases between. The CDR3 DNA follows: TGTGCCAGCAGTTTAGGACAGTTAGAAAAACTGTTTTTT. Residues: CASSLGQLEKLFF. The entire variable domain, with the rest obtained from reference TRBV28 and TRBJ1-4, is as follows: DVKVTQSSRYLVKRTGEKVFLECVQDMDHENMFWYRQDPGLGLRLIYFSYDVKMKEKGDIPEGYSVSREKKERFSLILESASTNQTSMYLCASSLGQLEKLFFGSGTQLSVL.

This sequence joins TRBV18 and TRBJ2-7; TRBD1 matches 7 bases. Germline V CDR1 and CDR2: KGHSH, LQKENI. V was pared by 3 bases and J by 5 bases, with 7 bases of the junction left unmatched. CDR3 size: 14 residues. CDR3 DNA: TGTGCCAGCTCACCCGGGACAGTAAAAAACGAGCAGTACTTC. Amino acid sequence: CASSPGTVKNEQYF.

The genes are TRBV5-4 and TRBJ2-3; 7 positions agree with TRBD2. The trim removed 4 bases at V and 6 bases at J, leaving 17 bases unmatched. The CDR3 runs to 17 residues. Germline CDR1 is SGHNT and CDR2 is YYREEE (reference sequence). CDR3 in amino acids: CASSLGGEGLYMDTQYF. The CDR3 DNA follows: TGTGCCAGCAGCCTTGGGGGGGAGGGCCTCTATATGGATACGCAGTATTTT.

The gene calls are TRBV19 and TRBJ2-7; 7 bases match TRBD1. There are 15 residues in the CDR3. Trimming at V came to 4 bases and at J to 2 bases, leaving 8 bases not matched to a gene. Germline CDR1 is LNHDA and CDR2 is SQIVND (reference sequence). The DNA for the CDR3 is TGTGCCAGTAGTAACACCGGGACAGCTACCTACGAGCAGTACTTC. Amino acid sequence: CASSNTGTATYEQYF.

This clone was seen just once. One end of the junction does not line up with germline, which may come from a read error. The J gene is TRBJ2-1, the V gene TRBV15, with 15 bases identical to TRBD2. This CDR3 spans 16 amino acids. Germline CDR1 and CDR2: LNHNV and YYDKDF (reference sequence). CDR3 sequence (DNA): TGTGCCACCAGTAGAGGACTAGCGGGAGGGTACAATGAGCAGTTCTTC. As protein: CATSRGLAGGYNEQFF.

This clone was picked up a small number of times. V usage is TRBV4-3 and J usage is TRBJ2-2, with D perhaps matching TRBD2 (5 bases). V shed 0 bases and J shed 6 bases, with 11 bases lying between them. Germline V gene sequence: CDR1 LGHNA, CDR2 YSLEER. This CDR3 region has 15 residues. Here the CDR3 reads CASSQDRSEAGELFF. DNA for the CDR3: TGCGCCAGCAGCCAAGATAGATCGGAGGCCGGGGAGCTGTTTTTT.

A single count supports this clone. The chain joins TRBV3-1 (or the pseudogene TRBV3-2) to TRBJ2-7, with D possibly being TRBD1 (5 bases). This CDR3 is 14 amino acids long. V dropped 0 bases and J dropped 9 bases, with 15 bases sitting between them. In germline, CDR1 is LGHDT, CDR2 YNNKEL (reference sequence). The CDR3 coding sequence is TGTGCCAGCAGCCAAGATTGGGGCAGGGTCGCGCAGTACTTC. This sequence encodes CASSQDWGRVAQYF.

The genes are TRBV7-3 and TRBJ2-3, with TRBD2 matching over 7 bases. Germline V gives CDR1 SGHTA, CDR2 FQGTGA. The trim removed 3 bases at V and 4 bases at J, leaving 7 bases unmatched. This CDR3 is built from 15 residues. The CDR3 here is CASSFGGTTSDTQYF. The CDR3 DNA sequence: TGTGCCAGCAGCTTTGGAGGGACTACATCAGATACGCAGTATTTT.

This clone occurred a few times. The J gene is TRBJ1-1, the V gene TRBV29-1; 8 bases align to TRBD1. Per the germline V gene, CDR1 is SQVTM and CDR2 is ANQGSEA. The CDR3 consists of 13 residues. V trimming: 7 bases; J trimming: 6 bases; junction bases outside the gene matches: 10. The CDR3 sequence is CSADRGRSAEAFF. The CDR3 nucleotides read TGCAGCGCAGACAGGGGCAGAAGTGCTGAAGCTTTCTTT.

The chain couples TRBV24-1 to TRBJ2-1, with TRBD2 identical over 9 bases. Per germline, CDR1 KGHDR and CDR2 SFDVKD. V dropped 5 bases and J dropped 8; count of bases not matched to a gene: 12. The CDR3 is 16 amino acids. This CDR3 is CATSGVAGAEADEQFF. CDR3 nucleotide sequence: TGTGCCACCAGTGGGGTAGCGGGAGCTGAGGCGGATGAGCAGTTCTTC.

The chain uses TRBV15 and TRBJ2-1; TRBD2 matches 7 bases. Germline V gene data show CDR1 as LNHNV and CDR2 as YYDKDF (reference sequence). The V and J ends lost 1 base and 15 bases, in that order; junction bases with no gene match: 6. This CDR3 is built from 12 residues. For the CDR3, the DNA is TGTGCCACCAGCAGAGTCGGGGAGGGGAGGTTCTTC. Protein sequence: CATSRVGEGRFF. The whole variable domain, filled in from reference TRBV15 and TRBJ2-1, reads DAMVIQNPRYQVTQFGKPVTLSCSQTLNHNVMYWYQQKSSQAPKLLFHYYDKDFNNEADTPDNFQSRRPNTSFCFLDIRSPGLGDTAMYLCATSRVGEGRFFGPGTRLTVL.

The table lists this clone with a count of one. This chain links TRBV24-1 with TRBJ2-5; D not certain. Germline CDR1 is KGHDR and CDR2 is SFDVKD. The V end was cut by 6 bases, the J end by 5 bases, with 15 bases between. The CDR3 spans 14 residues. Here the CDR3 reads CATSSEVRSETQYF. In DNA, the CDR3 is TGTGCCACCAGTAGTGAAGTCAGGTCGGAGACCCAGTACTTC.

The chain couples TRBV5-4 to TRBJ2-3; D is ambiguous. The CDR3 length is 13 residues. Germline CDR1 and CDR2: SGHNT and YYREEE (reference sequence). The V end was cut by 2 bases, the J end by 6 bases, with 10 bases between. The CDR3 sequence is CASSFENIDTQYF. In nucleotides, the CDR3 is TGTGCCAGCAGCTTTGAGAATATCGATACGCAGTATTTT.

The genes are TRBV27 and TRBJ2-7, with D perhaps TRBD2 (5 bases). This CDR3 comprises 13 residues. The ends were cut back, 4 bases at V and 3 bases at J, with 10 bases in the middle. Looked up from germline, CDR1 is MNHEY and CDR2 is SMNVEV (reference sequence). CDR3 nucleotides: TGTGCCAGCAGTTGGAGGTACGGCTACGAGCAGTACTTC. It is translated as CASSWRYGYEQYF.

The chain couples TRBV19 to TRBJ1-5; 7 bases match TRBD1. From germline, CDR1 is LNHDA and CDR2 SQIVND (reference sequence). Unmatched junction bases numbered 8, after V lost 10 bases and J lost 2 bases. The CDR3 consists of 14 residues. For the CDR3, the DNA is TGTGCCACCACGACAGGGAATGGCAATCAGCCCCAGCATTTT. It codes for CATTTGNGNQPQHF.

The chain employs TRBV4-2 and TRBJ2-7; no clear D. The CDR3 runs 14 residues. The germline V gene has CDR1 LGHNA and CDR2 YNFKEQ. V shed 8 bases and J shed 0 bases, with 14 bases lying between them. CDR3 DNA sequence: TGTGCCAGCGGTCCCGTCGCGAGCTCCTACGAGCAGTACTTC. Its protein is CASGPVASSYEQYF.

V usage is TRBV28 and J usage is TRBJ2-7, with TRBD1 matching over 7 bases. Trimming at V came to 6 bases and at J to 5 bases, leaving 7 bases not matched to a gene. CDR1 is MDHEN, CDR2 SYDVKM, per germline. This CDR3 region has 13 residues. CDR3 residues: CASSLDRVDEQYF. The CDR3 region has the DNA TGTGCCAGCAGCCTAGACAGGGTAGACGAGCAGTACTTC.

The chain couples TRBV28 to TRBJ1-1; weak D call: TRBD1 (5 bases). V lost 10 bases and J 4 bases, leaving 10 bases between the germline ends. From germline, CDR1 is MDHEN and CDR2 SYDVKM. The CDR3 is 11 amino acids. This CDR3 reads CATQGSTEAFF. The CDR3 bases are TGTGCCACCCAGGGAAGCACTGAAGCTTTCTTT.

The chain couples TRBV29-1 to TRBJ2-1; TRBD2 matches 9 bases. Germline lookup yields CDR1 SQVTM and CDR2 ANQGSEA. The CDR3 is 16 amino acids. V lost 6 bases, J lost 4 bases, and 13 bases stayed unmatched. The CDR3 coding sequence is TGCAGCGTCCTAGGGGCTAGCGGGATCTTGTACAATGAGCAGTTCTTC. Its translation: CSVLGASGILYNEQFF.

The chain employs TRBV6-1 and TRBJ2-2; D is ambiguous. Germline values: CDR1 MNHNS, CDR2 SASEGT. The CDR3 length is 15 residues. With 1 base removed from V and 6 bases from J, the gap between germline ends came to 12 bases. CDR3 sequence (DNA): TGTGCCAGCAGTGAAGAGCGTTGGATCTCCGGGGAGCTGTTTTTT. Protein: CASSEERWISGELFF.